This T cell receptor (beta chain) appears in the sequencing data of a study of lymphopenia after photon versus proton radiotherapy. Whole-study results and caveats: Relative stability marked proton patients; photon patients lost diversity and naive cells. Survival link was tested only in deceased patients; proton benefit remains a possibility. Post-nadir diversity loss with photons came from oligoclonal expansion, particularly CD8+ Temra cells.

Points on this clone: Its antigen is as yet unknown.

This CDR3 is built from 17 residues. Trimming removed 4 bases from V and 0 bases from J; junction bases left unmatched: 3. Germline loops: CDR1 MGHDK, CDR2 SYGVNS. Only in-frame clones appear in the TCRdb table, and some are missing; sequencing was by immunoSEQ multiplex PCR. The data hold tens of thousands of clones, with about four fifths observed a single time. The receptor comes from a woman in her seventies with pancreatic cancer. The sample consisted of peripheral blood, taken from a patient treated with proton-based radiotherapy. The chain carries TRBV25-1 and TRBJ2-1; TRBD2 matches at 13 bases. The CDR3 DNA follows: TGTGCCAGCAGTGCCAGACTAGCGGGGGGCTCCTACAATGAGCAGTTCTTC. It yields the protein CASSARLAGGSYNEQFF.